These T cell receptor beta chains were read from a single sample in a study of regulatory T cells in long-lasting Graves disease. A single record per CDR3 protein comes from TCRdb applying MiXCR to the multiplex PCR reads. The sample consists of about 500,000 distinct CDR3 sequences, around 11% of them appearing once. This same sample was also taken into another study, of T cells in Graves' hyperthyroidism and ophthalmopathy.

The source was peripheral blood mononuclear cells (PBMCs), collected at new diagnosis, from a patient treated with antithyroid drugs. Receptor source: a woman younger than 45 with Graves disease. The CDR3 runs from the conserved cysteine through the conserved F or W. D genes are given only for firm matches. Size values are once, few and many counts, or a class for expanded clones, and some rows have none.

J	size	V	D	DNA	CDR3
TRBJ2-7	many	TRBV2	NA	TGTGCCAGCAGTTATATACCCTACGAGCAGTACTTC	CASSYIPYEQYF
TRBJ1-6	NA	TRBV5-1	NA	TGCGCCAGCAGCTTGGATCGTCTTTCACCCCTCCACTTT	CASSLDRLSPLHF
TRBJ2-2	many	TRBV3-1	NA	TGTGCCAGCTCTAGCATCGCCGGGGAGCTGTTTTTT	CASSSIAGELFF
TRBJ2-2	many	TRBV2	NA	TGTGCCAGCAGTAATGTCTTGTTGACCGGGGAGCTGTTTTTT	CASSNVLLTGELFF
TRBJ1-2	many	TRBV7-2	NA	TGTGCCAGCAGCCGAAGAATGGGATCTAACTATGGCTACACCTTC	CASSRRMGSNYGYTF
TRBJ2-1	many	TRBV20-1	TRBD1	TGCAGTGCCCCCGGGACAGGGAGGCATGAGCAGTTCTTC	CSAPGTGRHEQFF
TRBJ2-7	many	TRBV12-3/TRBV12-4	NA	TGTGCCAGCAGTTCCTTAGCCGGCGAGCAGTACTTC	CASSSLAGEQYF
TRBJ1-1	few	TRBV10-1	TRBD1	TGCGCCGGGAAGACAGGGATTGGTTTCTTT	CAGKTGIGFF
TRBJ1-5	many	TRBV11-2	TRBD1	TGTGCCAGCAGCCTTGGGGACAGGGATAGCAATCAGCCCCAGCATTTT	CASSLGDRDSNQPQHF
TRBJ2-5	many	TRBV2	NA	TGTGCCAGCAGTGAACCTAATATCTACCAAGAGACCCAGTACTTC	CASSEPNIYQETQYF
TRBJ2-2	many	TRBV11-2	NA	TGTGCCAGCCTCCAGAGTAACACCGGGGAGCTGTTTTTT	CASLQSNTGELFF
TRBJ1-5	many	TRBV18	TRBD1	TGTGCCAGCTCACGATTCGACGACAGGGCTGGGAGCAATCAGCCCCAGCATTTT	CASSRFDDRAGSNQPQHF
TRBJ2-1	few	TRBV5-1	NA	TGCGCCAGCAGCTTGGGGGGATGGGACAATGAGCAGTTCTTC	CASSLGGWDNEQFF